This record covers a single T cell receptor beta chain. Some clones are missing from TCRdb's copy, which holds only in-frame ones; the method was immunoSEQ multiplex PCR. This sample has roughly 93,000 clones, with 80% to 90% found just once. These data originate in a study of T cell responses to AZD1222 COVID-19 vaccine. From germline, CDR1 is SNHLY and CDR2 FYNNEI. The CDR3 runs 12 residues. V was pared by 6 bases and J by 9 bases, with 11 bases between. This receptor was identified in an adult in good health. Sequenced material: peripheral blood, taken on day 0 of AZD1222 vaccination. This chain connects TRBV2 to TRBJ2-2; no clear D gene. CDR3 sequence (DNA): TGTGCCAGCAGAACAACTCACCGGGAGCTGTTTTTT. Translating gives CASRTTHRELFF.